This TCR beta chain was recovered during a study of T-cell reconstitution after alpha-beta-depleted transplantation in children. This clonotype was observed a few times. Germline values: CDR1 MGHDK, CDR2 SYGVNS. The CDR3 has 14 residues. V lost 9 bases to trimming and J lost 7 bases; unmatched junction nucleotides: 11. TCRbeta library preparation incorporated unique molecular identifiers. A single record per CDR3 protein comes from TCRdb applying MiXCR to the PCR reads. The table includes some 500,000 distinct CDR3 sequences, approximately 16% detected once. The rearrangement joins TRBV25-1 to TRBJ2-1; 8 bases line up with TRBD1. This receptor was taken from a human donor who donated a stem cell graft to a child with acute lymphoblastic leukemia. This sample comprised PBMCs from the stem cell graft donor, obtained from the stem cell graft. The CDR3 spells CASQDRAFGNEQFF. The CDR3 DNA sequence: TGTGCCAGTCAGGACAGGGCCTTCGGGAATGAGCAGTTCTTC.